This T cell receptor beta chain was identified during a study of Ad26.COV2.S vaccination and SARS-CoV-2 variants. For the study at large: Into the muscle, Ad26.COV2.S was dosed once or twice, 56 days apart.

Concerning this clone: The antigen remains undetermined.

Noted treatment: about 20 received Ad26.COV2.S at low or high dose, single or two shots; a few received placebo; per-sample allocation not given. Collection of samples fell on day 63 after the first vaccine or placebo injection. Based in Boston, the donor was an adult of 18-55 years. Assay: immunoSEQ multiplex PCR; the TCRdb copy retains only in-frame clones and omits some. The sample has roughly 420,000 clones, around 89% seen once. The CDR3 is 17 residues long. CDR1 and CDR2 (germline): LGHDT, YNNKEL (reference sequence). J was trimmed by 5 bases and V by 7 bases; bases with no gene match: 12. Study-wide points: TCR breadth and depth analyses may have underestimated total T cell responses.

The receptor was isolated from a person between 18 and 65 years old who received the Ad26.COV2.S COVID-19 vaccine or a placebo. The rearrangement joins TRBV3-1 (or the pseudogene TRBV3-2) to TRBJ2-5; 14 bases are a match to TRBD2. The sample in question was peripheral blood, obtained in a trial of Ad26.COV2.S vaccine versus placebo. The CDR3 loop is CASKSLGLAGEGETQYF. CDR3 DNA: TGTGCCAGCAAATCGCTGGGACTAGCGGGGGAGGGGGAGACCCAGTACTTC.